The T cell receptor beta chain described here comes from a study of blood T cell repertoires in COVID-19. Looking at the study overall: Collection of acute and convalescent COVID-19 samples took place in the United States, Italy and Spain.

Profiled with immunoSEQ multiplex PCR; TCRdb holds only in-frame clones, not every one. The sample has about 120,000 clones; 70% to 90% are singletons. This CDR3 has 17 residues. The V gene end was trimmed by 5 bases and the J gene end by 2 bases; junction bases not matched to a gene: 9. Germline V lookup: CDR1 MNHEY, CDR2 SMNVEV (reference sequence). V usage is TRBV27 and J usage is TRBJ2-2; TRBD2 matches at 9 bases. This TCR was recovered from a woman of 80 years or more with acute or convalescent COVID-19. The sequenced sample consisted of peripheral blood. The DNA for the CDR3 is TGTGCCAGCAGTCCCCCGACTAGCGGAGCAAACACCGGGGAGCTGTTTTTT. Protein product: CASSPPTSGANTGELFF.